A single sample gave rise to the 14 T cell receptor beta chains below, sequenced in a study of T cells in Graves' hyperthyroidism and ophthalmopathy. TCR beta CDR3 regions were amplified from RNA. TCR CDR3 underwent first-round RT-PCR with the HTBI primer set. TCRdb re-derived calls from the multiplex PCR reads in MiXCR, one entry per CDR3 protein. The repertoire includes 550,000 to 600,000 distinct CDR3 sequences, 14% of them detected once, and about 6.6% sits in the top ten. The sequencing sample was made of blood. The receptors were sampled from a woman aged 18 to 35 with Graves' ophthalmopathy.

This chain joins TRBV6-5 and TRBJ2-3, with 7 nucleotides matching TRBD2. The CDR3 is made up of 15 amino acids. The ends lost 2 bases at V and 1 base at J; junction bases unmatched: 3. CDR1 and CDR2 from the germline V gene are MNHEY and SVGAGI. CDR3 bases: TGTGCCAGCAGTTACGTGGGGGGGGGCACAGATACGCAGTATTTT. This encodes CASSYVGGGTDTQYF.

A few counts support this clonotype. The V call is TRBV12-3 or TRBV12-4, the J call TRBJ2-2; TRBD2 is a possible D gene (6 bases). V lost 4 bases and J lost 5, with 26 bases in between. This CDR3 is 19 amino acids long. The CDR3 region is CASSYPLQRFSAGTGELFF. The CDR3 bases are TGTGCCAGCAGTTACCCCCTACAGAGGTTCAGCGCGGGGACCGGGGAGCTGTTTTTT.

The table lists this clonotype with many counts. The J gene is TRBJ2-3, the V gene TRBV6-1; perhaps D is TRBD1 or TRBD2 (6 bases each). The ends were cut back, 4 bases at V and 2 bases at J, with 19 bases in the middle. This CDR3 contains 17 residues. Germline values: CDR1 MNHNS, CDR2 SASEGT. For the CDR3, the DNA is TGTGCCAGCAGTGTGGACCGGCGGGACAAGTCCACAGATACGCAGTATTTT. This encodes CASSVDRRDKSTDTQYF.

This clonotype appeared many times. V is TRBV6-1 and J is TRBJ2-7, with D possibly TRBD2 on 6 matching bases. Trimming left V 3 bases short and J 1 base short, with 10 bases between. The CDR3 is 14 residues long. Germline CDR1 MNHNS, CDR2 SASEGT. CDR3 amino acids: CASSEGLPSYEQYF. CDR3 nucleotide sequence: TGTGCCAGCAGTGAGGGACTGCCATCCTACGAGCAGTACTTC.

Ten or more counts support this clonotype. The rearrangement joins TRBV5-1 to TRBJ2-1; 8 bases are a match to TRBD2. Germline-derived CDR1 and CDR2 are SGHRS and YFSETQ. This CDR3 spans 17 amino acids. V gave up 4 bases and J gave up 6 bases; unmatched junction bases: 15. Here the CDR3 DNA reads TGCGCCAGCAGCCCCAGGGGAGCGGGAGTTGGTCGCAATGAGCAGTTCTTC. Protein sequence: CASSPRGAGVGRNEQFF.

Comment on this clonotype: A much bigger clone sits one base away, suggesting this may be a read error. Here the CDR3 DNA reads TGTGCCAGCAGTTTAATTGCTGTTCACTCCTACAATGAGCAGCTCTTC. Amino acid sequence: CASSLIAVHSYNEQLF. This rearrangement joins TRBV27 to TRBJ2-1; D not certain. There are 16 residues in the CDR3. Germline V gene sequence: CDR1 MNHEY, CDR2 SMNVEV (reference sequence).

This clonotype was found many times. The chain employs TRBV3-1 and TRBJ2-5, with D maybe TRBD2 (5 bases). The germline gives CDR1 LGHDT, CDR2 YNNKEL (reference sequence). The CDR3 spans 12 residues. V was shortened by 6 bases and J by 4 bases, with 9 bases between the two germline ends. Here the CDR3 DNA reads TGTGCCAGCAGACCGGCGGGAGAGACCCAGTACTTC. This gives the protein CASRPAGETQYF.

This clonotype was recorded at least ten times. The J gene is TRBJ2-5, the V gene TRBV7-9, with a weak D call TRBD2 (6 bases). This CDR3 is built from 14 residues. Deletions cut 4 bases from V and 5 bases from J, with 14 bases between. Germline V lookup: CDR1 SEHNR, CDR2 FQNEAQ (reference sequence). The CDR3 coding sequence is TGTGCCAGCAGCTCCAATACGGGGAGGGAGACCCAGTACTTC. The encoded protein is CASSSNTGRETQYF.

This clonotype was observed at least ten times. The rearrangement uses TRBV6-1 and TRBJ1-2; TRBD1 might be the D (5 bases). Looked up from germline, CDR1 is MNHNS and CDR2 is SASEGT. CDR3 length: 13 residues. Trimming took 1 base from V and 5 from J, leaving 8 bases between them. CDR3 DNA: TGTGCCAGCAGTGAAGGACAGATTTATGGCTACACCTTC. It encodes CASSEGQIYGYTF.

The table lists this clonotype with a few counts. The CDR3 protein is CASSPGTGFEETQYF. The CDR3 DNA reads TGTGCCAGTAGTCCCGGGACAGGGTTCGAGGAGACCCAGTACTTC. The chain has TRBV19 and TRBJ2-5; 9 nucleotides line up with TRBD1. The germline V gene encodes CDR1 LNHDA and CDR2 SQIVND (reference sequence). This CDR3 is built from 15 residues. Trimming at V came to 5 bases and at J to 5 bases, leaving 9 bases not matched to a gene.

This rearrangement joins TRBV10-1 to TRBJ2-5, with D possibly matching TRBD2 (6 bases). The CDR3 spans 17 residues. V lost 7 bases and J 5 bases, leaving 26 bases between the germline ends. Germline V lookup: CDR1 WNHNN, CDR2 SYGVQD (reference sequence). In DNA form, the CDR3 reads TGCGCCAGCACCAGTGTGAAGTCGGGACTCAATGGGGAGACCCAGTACTTC. Residues: CASTSVKSGLNGETQYF.

The chain carries TRBV4-3 and TRBJ2-3; D remains unclear. The CDR3 loop spans 13 amino acids. Trimming took 4 bases from V and 2 from J, leaving 7 bases between them. CDR1 and CDR2 (germline): LGHNA, YSLEER. The CDR3, as DNA: TGCGCCAGCAGCCCCCGGGTCACAGATACGCAGTATTTT. This gives the protein CASSPRVTDTQYF.

The table lists this clonotype with a few counts. The gene calls are TRBV14 and TRBJ2-7; TRBD2 agrees at 8 bases. The CDR3 extends over 17 amino acids. In germline, CDR1 is SGHDN, CDR2 FVKESK. After removal of 0 bases from V and 3 bases from J, the junction contained 10 bases not matched to a gene. The DNA for the CDR3 is TGTGCCAGCAGCCAAGAGGAGACGGGACTAGGTCGCTACGAGCAGTACTTC. Protein: CASSQEETGLGRYEQYF.

The chain links TRBV6-1 to TRBJ1-1; the D gene is possibly TRBD1 (6 bases). From germline, CDR1 is MNHNS and CDR2 SASEGT. The CDR3 spans 16 residues. V was shortened by 5 bases and J by 1 base, with 17 bases between the two germline ends. DNA of the CDR3: TGTGCCAGCAGTCAACTCCGGGACAAGAGGAACACTGAAGCTTTCTTT. Translation gives CASSQLRDKRNTEAFF.